The clone carrying this T cell receptor (beta chain) was picked up many times. What it binds is not known. The data belong to a study of spatial heterogeneity in lung cancer. The CDR3 is 13 amino acids. Trimming stripped 4 bases from V and 4 bases from J, with 10 bases between. Germline V lookup: CDR1 SGHVS, CDR2 FNYEAQ. Overall study findings and caveats: Mutation tallies in tumors tracked expanded intratumoral alpha and beta TCR counts.

The time point here: sample taken at primary tumor resection. Sequencing of whole RNA from tumor, nontumor lung or frozen PBMC involved no sorting. TCRdb re-derived calls from the 5' RACE reads in MiXCR, one entry per CDR3 protein. Among some 20,000 distinct CDR3 sequences listed, about 7% were seen once. V usage is TRBV7-6 and J usage is TRBJ1-1; TRBD1 is a possible D gene (5 bases). The source of this sequence is a female donor with early-stage non-small cell lung cancer. Source: lung tumor tissue, taken at surgery. In DNA form, the CDR3 reads TGTGCCAGCAGCTCGCTTCAGGGCACTGAAGCTTTCTTT. Translation gives CASSSLQGTEAFF.